The 32 T cell receptor beta chains given below trace back to one sample, sequenced in a study of CD8+CD57+ T cells in acquired aplastic anemia. TCR beta VDJ combinations and CDR3 sequences were profiled from genomic DNA. Each CDR3 protein is one row after TCRdb ran MiXCR on the reads. Of approximately 250,000 distinct CDR3 sequences listed, around 82% were seen once; the top ten hold 40% to 55%. Previously, flow cytometry had revealed CD8+CD57+ cell expansion in the patients chosen for sequencing. The material sequenced was sorted CD4+, CD8+, or CD8+CD57+ T cells (not recorded which) from PBMCs. The receptors stem from a human donor with aplastic anemia.

The table lists this clonotype with a few counts. Lacking the conserved final phenylalanine or tryptophan, this CDR3 likely reflects a read error. No DNA is shown, since the ends of the CDR3 on it are uncertain; the CDR3 is the one TCRdb lists. The chain combines TRBV7-8 with TRBJ2-3; the table's D gene call, TRBD1, was not cross checked with the DNA. Ends included, the CDR3 has 13 residues. The V gene's germline CDR1 is SGHVS and CDR2 FQNEAQ. CDR3 in amino acids: CASSFRPDGTALS.

This clonotype appeared once. One end of the junction is discordant with germline, which a read error may explain. This chain joins TRBV7-3 and TRBJ2-7; 8 bases fit TRBD1. Germline values: CDR1 SGHTA, CDR2 FQGTGA. This CDR3 region has 14 residues. DNA for the CDR3: TGTGCCAGCAGCCCCCGCCTCGCAGGGGGCGAGGAGTACTTC. Translating gives CASSPRLAGGEEYF. The full variable domain, rest sourced from reference TRBV7-3 and TRBJ2-7, is GAGVSQTPSNKVTEKGKYVELRCDPISGHTALYWYRQSLGQGPEFLIYFQGTGAADDSGLPNDRFFAVRPEGSVSTLKIQRTERGDSAVYLCASSPRLAGGEEYFGPGTRLTVT.

Points on this clonotype: At one boundary the junction diverges from the germline segment, which might be a read error. The J gene is TRBJ2-1, the V gene TRBV7-9; 8 nucleotides match TRBD2. The CDR3 is 16 residues long. The germline gives CDR1 SEHNR, CDR2 FQNEAQ (reference sequence). In DNA form, the CDR3 reads TGTGCCAGCAGCCTAGCGGGCGGAACCGACAAGGATCAGCAGTTCTTC. It is translated as CASSLAGGTDKDQQFF.

Details on this clonotype: The DNA is left out, because the CDR3 cannot be placed on it with certainty; the CDR3 is given as TCRdb lists it. The CDR3 spells CASRGEGGYTFGSHEQYV. The chain joins TRBV12-3 or TRBV12-4 to TRBJ2-7; the table gives TRBD2 as D, unverified against the DNA. Counting both end residues, the CDR3 totals 18 amino acids.

The V gene is TRBV7-9, the J gene TRBJ2-3; 15 bases are shared with TRBD2. The germline V gene has CDR1 SEHNR and CDR2 FQNEAQ (reference sequence). V dropped 8 bases and J dropped 12; count of bases not matched to a gene: 9. CDR3 length: 14 residues. CDR3 coding DNA: TGTGCCAGCGGACTAGCGGGGGGGAGAGAGACCCAGTATTTT. The encoded protein is CASGLAGGRETQYF.

This clonotype is a singleton in its sample. The genes are TRBV9 and TRBJ2-1; D possibly corresponds to TRBD2 (6 bases). In germline, CDR1 is SGDLS, CDR2 YYNGEE. The CDR3 has 15 residues. Trimming left V 0 bases short and J 11 bases short, with 18 bases between. This CDR3 reads CASSVGGTSSNKQFF. The CDR3 DNA reads TGTGCCAGCAGCGTAGGAGGGACTTCCTCCAACAAGCAGTTCTTC.

As for this clonotype: A read error may account for a junction end that differs from germline. The chain couples TRBV7-7 to TRBJ2-3; perhaps D is TRBD1 or TRBD2 (6 bases each). The CDR3 consists of 13 residues. Germline values: CDR1 SSHAT, CDR2 FNYEAQ (reference sequence). The CDR3 DNA sequence: TGTGCTAGCAGCGAGGGGGGACCAGATACGCAGTATTTT. Protein: CASSEGGPDTQYF. The whole variable domain, filled in from reference TRBV7-7 and TRBJ2-3, reads GAGVSQSPRYKVTKRGQDVTLRCDPISSHATLYWYQQALGQGPEFLTYFNYEAQPDKSGLPSDRFSAERPEGSISTLTIQRTEQRDSAMYRCASSEGGPDTQYFGPGTRLTVL.

V is TRBV19 and J is TRBJ2-7; 9 bases align to TRBD1. Germline V gene lookup returns CDR1 LNHDA and CDR2 SQIVND (reference sequence). The CDR3 totals 16 residues. CDR3 nucleotides: TGTGCCAGTAGTGGGACAGGGAGTGCTACCAATGACCAGTTCTTCGTC. Protein product: CASSGTGSATNDQFFV.

The chain combines TRBV5-5 with TRBJ2-4, with 9 positions matching TRBD1. The V gene end was trimmed by 2 bases and the J gene end by 8 bases; junction bases not matched to a gene: 2. The germline V gene encodes CDR1 SGHKS and CDR2 YYEKEE (reference sequence). This CDR3 is built from 13 residues. Written as DNA, the CDR3 is TGTGCCAGCAGCTTAGACAGGGGGGACATTCAGTACTTC. Protein: CASSLDRGDIQYF.

In this sample, this clonotype turned up once. V and J are TRBV7-9 and TRBJ1-2; no firm D call. Germline CDR1 and CDR2: SEHNR and FQNEAQ (reference sequence). The CDR3 has 15 amino acids. V lost 2 bases and J lost 14, with 24 bases in between. DNA of the CDR3: TGTGCCAGCAGCTTAATCGAGACCCAGTACTATGGGCAAACCTTC. Residues: CASSLIETQYYGQTF.

Details on this clonotype: The junction shows a germline mismatch at one end, possibly a read error. The CDR3 bases are TGTGCCAGCAGCTTAGATGTAGGTGCGAATACTGAATCTTTCTTT. The encoded protein is CASSLDVGANTESFF. The rearrangement joins TRBV7-8 to TRBJ1-1, with D unresolved. The CDR3 extends over 15 amino acids. Germline V gene sequence: CDR1 SGHVS, CDR2 FQNEAQ. Complete variable domain (other parts from reference TRBV7-8 and TRBJ1-1): GAGVSQSPRYKVAKRGQDVALRCDPISGHVSLFWYQQALGQGPEFLTYFQNEAQLDKSGLPSDRFFAERPEGSVSTLKIQRTQQEDSAVYLCASSLDVGANTESFFGQGTRLTVV.

Concerning this clonotype: This likely comes from a read error, as the CDR3 has no conserved phenylalanine or tryptophan at its end. The limits of the CDR3 on the DNA are not certain, so only TCRdb's listed CDR3 is given. The chain combines TRBV7-8 with TRBJ2-2; the table's D gene call, TRBD1, was not cross checked with the DNA. Germline V gene lookup returns CDR1 SGHVS and CDR2 FQNEAQ. Ends included, the CDR3 has 11 residues. CDR3: CASSLTGDPDY.

The chain is built from TRBV4-1 and TRBJ2-7, with 7 bases matching TRBD1. The germline CDR1 and CDR2 sequences are MGHRA and YSYEKL. V dropped 4 bases and J dropped 4; count of bases not matched to a gene: 7. CDR3 length: 14 residues. CDR3 bases: TGCGCCAGCAGCCGCCGGGACAGTATTTACGAGCAGTACTTC. Encoded protein: CASSRRDSIYEQYF.

By frequency in the sample, this clonotype is medium-sized (0.01 to 0.1%). CDR3 loop: CAISGGQPPTSTDTQYF. Written as DNA, the CDR3 is TGTGCCATCAGTGGTGGACAGCCACCGACTAGCACAGATACGCAGTATTTT. The chain is built from TRBV10-3 and TRBJ2-3, with D possibly matching TRBD1 (6 bases). The CDR3 contains 17 residues. Trimming took off 4 bases at V and 0 bases at J, with 17 bases between the two ends. Germline V gene data show CDR1 as ENHRY and CDR2 as SYGVKD.

Points on this clonotype: At one boundary the junction diverges from the germline segment, which might be a read error. The J gene is TRBJ2-5, the V gene TRBV7-2; a weak D match, TRBD2 (5 bases). CDR1 and CDR2 (germline): SGHTA, FQGNSA. This CDR3 spans 12 amino acids. The CDR3 bases are TGTGCCAGCAACGGAGCTAGGGAGACCCATTCCTTC. Protein: CASNGARETHSF.

This clonotype was seen more than once but under ten times. This may be a read error, as it is one base from a much larger clone. V is TRBV5-8 and J is TRBJ2-5; TRBD2 is a possible D gene (5 bases). CDR1 and CDR2 from the germline V gene are SGHTS and YDEGEE. The CDR3 is 14 residues long. The CDR3 spells CATSLEREQETQYF. CDR3 nucleotides: TGTGCCACCAGCTTGGAGAGGGAGCAAGAGACCCAGTACTTC.

Of note for this clonotype: The junction departs from germline at one end; a sequencing error may be responsible. J is TRBJ2-2 and V is TRBV12-3 or TRBV12-4; perhaps D is TRBD1 or TRBD2 (5 bases each). The CDR3 spans 16 residues. The CDR3 DNA reads TGTGCTAGCAGTCCAAATGGGGGTTCGAACACCGGGGAGCTGTTTTTT. This codes for CASSPNGGSNTGELFF.

This clonotype was seen just once. V and J are TRBV29-1 and TRBJ1-2; D is unresolved. V lost 4 bases to trimming and J lost 6 bases, with 15 bases between them. Germline values: CDR1 SQVTM, CDR2 ANQGSEA. CDR3 length equals 13 residues. CDR3 region: CSVVDGVGDGYTF. The DNA for the CDR3 is TGCAGCGTTGTCGATGGAGTGGGCGATGGCTACACCTTC. The full variable domain, its missing parts supplied by reference TRBV29-1 and TRBJ1-2, is SAVISQKPSRDICQRGTSLTIQCQVDSQVTMMFWYRQQPGQSLTLIATANQGSEATYESGFVIDKFPISRPNLTFSTLTVSNMSPEDSSIYLCSVVDGVGDGYTFGSGTRLTVV.

This clonotype was seen a single time. No DNA is shown, since the ends of the CDR3 on it are uncertain; the CDR3 is the one TCRdb lists. The chain has TRBV2 and TRBJ2-7; no DNA check was done on the table's D call, TRBD1. Germline V gene sequence: CDR1 SNHLY, CDR2 FYNNEI. The CDR3 region is 22 residues in length, termini included. CDR3 amino acids: CAGSDGSSGANVLTFGAGEQYV.

With respect to this clonotype: One end of the junction fails to match germline, which may point to a read error. The chain employs TRBV7-6 and TRBJ1-6; 8 positions agree with TRBD1. There are 14 residues in the CDR3. Germline CDR1 reads SGHVS; CDR2 reads FNYEAQ. CDR3 nucleotides: TGTGCCAGCAGTTTAGACGGACAGGGATCAGATACGCAGTTT. Translated, it gives CASSLDGQGSDTQF. Combining the CDR3 with reference TRBV7-6 and TRBJ1-6 gives the whole variable domain GAGVSQSPRYKVTKRGQDVALRCDPISGHVSLYWYRQALGQGPEFLTYFNYEAQQDKSGLPNDRFSAERPEGSISTLTIQRTEQRDSAMYRCASSLDGQGSDTQFGNGTRLTVT.

About this clonotype itself: Because the CDR3 is missing its conserved closing phenylalanine or tryptophan, this is likely a read error. Because the CDR3's place on the DNA is in doubt, the DNA is left out and the CDR3 is given as listed by TCRdb. The J gene is TRBJ2-5, the V gene TRBV7-8. Per the germline V gene, CDR1 is SGHVS and CDR2 is FQNEAQ. The CDR3 spans 11 amino acids, including both terminal residues. The CDR3 region is CASSLYGTQYI.

Regarding this clonotype: One end of the junction fails to match germline, which may point to a read error. The chain combines TRBV7-8 with TRBJ2-3; 7 bases map to TRBD1. The J call may be mistaken, given a closer DNA end match to TRBJ1-5. Germline CDR1 is SGHVS and CDR2 is FQNEAQ. The CDR3 spans 14 residues. The CDR3 nucleotides read TGTGCCAGCAGCGTAGCGGGACAGAGCGAAGCGCAGCATTTT. Translated: CASSVAGQSEAQHF.

This clonotype was detected a few times. The chain couples TRBV19 to TRBJ2-7; D uncertain. The ends were cut back, 9 bases at V and 3 bases at J, with 15 bases in the middle. The germline V gene has CDR1 LNHDA and CDR2 SQIVND (reference sequence). CDR3 length: 13 amino acids. The CDR3 DNA follows: TGTGCCAGCGGCGGAAGGGATAACTACGAGCAGTACTTC. Its translation: CASGGRDNYEQYF.

This clonotype was counted between two and nine times. The rearrangement links TRBV5-5 to TRBJ2-6; perhaps TRBD1 as D (6 bases). Germline CDR1 and CDR2: SGHKS and YYEKEE (reference sequence). The CDR3 sequence is 17 residues long. V dropped 0 bases and J dropped 0 bases, with 10 bases sitting between them. The CDR3 here is CASSLDRVPSGANVLTF. As DNA, the CDR3 is TGTGCCAGCAGCTTGGACAGGGTCCCCTCTGGGGCCAACGTCCTGACTTTC.

This clonotype was counted between two and nine times. This sequence joins TRBV24-1 and TRBJ2-1; D is unresolved. CDR3 length: 13 residues. Germline V lookup: CDR1 KGHDR, CDR2 SFDVKD. V dropped 4 bases and J dropped 9 bases, with 12 bases sitting between them. The DNA for the CDR3 is TGTGCCACCAGTGACTCAAGGGCGATTGAGCAGTTCTTC. Residues: CATSDSRAIEQFF.

Comments on this clonotype: One junction end does not reproduce the germline sequence, and a read error may be involved. The V call is TRBV19, the J call TRBJ2-3; no definite D call. Germline V CDR1 and CDR2: LNHDA, SQIVND (reference sequence). The CDR3 spans 17 residues. CDR3 sequence (DNA): TGTGCCAGTAGTATAGCTACCGGAGCCTACAATGCACAGTCCCACGATTTT. Its translation is CASSIATGAYNAQSHDF.

For this clonotype: At one boundary the junction diverges from the germline segment, which might be a read error. The CDR3 reads CASSFKRSGGRDEF. The CDR3 DNA reads as TGTGCCAGCAGCTTTAAAAGAAGCGGGGGGCGCGATGAGTTT. The V and J genes are TRBV7-9 and TRBJ1-6, with D possibly being TRBD1 (6 bases). The germline V gene encodes CDR1 SEHNR and CDR2 FQNEAQ (reference sequence). CDR3 size: 14 residues.

The J gene is TRBJ2-3, the V gene TRBV5-1; maybe TRBD2 (5 bases). Looked up from germline, CDR1 is SGHRS and CDR2 is YFSETQ. V lost 3 bases and J lost 4, with 12 bases in between. This CDR3 is built from 14 residues. The CDR3 region has the DNA TGCGCCAGCAGCTCGGACTCAGGCTCAGATACGCAGTATTTT. Protein: CASSSDSGSDTQYF.

The chain uses TRBV19 and TRBJ2-3, with TRBD1 as a possible D gene (5 bases). Between the trimmed V and J ends, which lost 0 bases and 7 bases, there was a span of 8 bases. The CDR3 totals 13 residues. Looked up from germline, CDR1 is LNHDA and CDR2 is SQIVND (reference sequence). In nucleotides, the CDR3 is TGTGCCAGTAGTATAGACAGGGTGAATACGCAGTATTTT. Translation gives CASSIDRVNTQYF.

As to this clonotype: The junction does not match germline at one end; this may be a read error. The J gene is TRBJ2-3, the V gene TRBV2; 8 bases are a match to TRBD2. Germline V gives CDR1 SNHLY, CDR2 FYNNEI. This CDR3 spans 13 amino acids. The DNA of the CDR3 is TGTACCAGCGGGGGCCAGGGCACAGATACGCAGTATTTT. This gives the protein CTSGGQGTDTQYF.

As concerns this clonotype: Its ends do not fully match the called genes, so a read error is possible. This sequence joins TRBV7-8 and TRBJ2-1; D is possibly TRBD1 (6 bases). In germline, CDR1 is SGHVS, CDR2 FQNEAQ. The CDR3 runs 15 residues. The CDR3 bases are TGTGCCGGCAGCTTAGGGGGAAGCTCCTACAATGAGCAGTTCTTC. The encoded protein is CAGSLGGSSYNEQFF.

The rearrangement joins TRBV5-1 to TRBJ1-2; 10 bases fit TRBD1. After removal of 0 bases from V and 10 bases from J, the junction contained 3 bases not matched to a gene. The CDR3 consists of 13 residues. Germline V CDR1 and CDR2: SGHRS, YFSETQ. The CDR3 reads CASSLVRQGAYTF. In DNA, the CDR3 is TGCGCCAGCAGCTTGGTACGACAGGGGGCCTACACCTTC.